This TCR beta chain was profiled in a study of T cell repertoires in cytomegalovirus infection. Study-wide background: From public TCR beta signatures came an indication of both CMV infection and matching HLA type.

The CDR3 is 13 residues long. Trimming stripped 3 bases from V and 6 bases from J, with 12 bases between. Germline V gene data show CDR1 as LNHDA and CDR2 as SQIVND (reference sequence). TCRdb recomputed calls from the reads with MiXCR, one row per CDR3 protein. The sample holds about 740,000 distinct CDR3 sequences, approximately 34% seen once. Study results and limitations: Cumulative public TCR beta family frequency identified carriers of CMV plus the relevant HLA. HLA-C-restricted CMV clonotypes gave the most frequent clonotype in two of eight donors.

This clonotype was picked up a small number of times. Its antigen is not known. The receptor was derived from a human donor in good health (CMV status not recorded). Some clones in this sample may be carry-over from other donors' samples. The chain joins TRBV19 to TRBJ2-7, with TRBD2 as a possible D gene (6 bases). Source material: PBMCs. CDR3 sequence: CASSIVGGGEQYF. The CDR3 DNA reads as TGTGCCAGTAGTATTGTTGGGGGAGGCGAGCAGTACTTC.